A selection of T cell receptor beta chains follows, all from one sample in a study of beta chain features in type 1 diabetes. Produced via immunoSEQ multiplex PCR; TCRdb's table is partial and in-frame only. The repertoire includes 130,000 to 150,000 clones, less than 15% of them detected once, and roughly 1.4% sits in the top ten. Sequencing was carried out using central memory CD4+ T cells from blood. These receptors were collected from a man aged 18-30 years with type 1 diabetes. The CDR3 runs from the conserved cysteine through the conserved F or W. A D gene is named only where the DNA matches it firmly. A row's size may be missing; if present it is once, few, many or a size class.

D gene: .; clone size: .; J gene: TRBJ2-7; V gene: TRBV27; CDR3 protein: CASSKLEDYEQYF; CDR3 DNA: TGTGCCAGCAGTAAACTGGAAGATTACGAGCAGTACTTC
D gene: .; clone size: few; J gene: TRBJ2-7; V gene: TRBV11-3; CDR3 protein: CASSLSRSASYEQYF; CDR3 DNA: TGTGCCAGCAGCTTGAGCCGGAGTGCTTCCTACGAGCAGTACTTC
D gene: .; clone size: few; J gene: TRBJ2-7; V gene: TRBV7-2; CDR3 protein: CASSSGPTYEQYF; CDR3 DNA: TGTGCCAGCAGCTCGGGACCTACCTACGAGCAGTACTTC
D gene: .; clone size: .; J gene: TRBJ2-7; V gene: TRBV10-3; CDR3 protein: CAISERGNSYEQYF; CDR3 DNA: TGTGCCATCAGTGAGCGGGGTAACTCCTACGAGCAGTACTTC
D gene: .; clone size: .; J gene: TRBJ2-1; V gene: TRBV5-4; CDR3 protein: CASSFRLNIGGNEQFF; CDR3 DNA: TGTGCCAGCAGCTTTCGACTCAACATAGGGGGCAATGAGCAGTTCTTC
D gene: TRBD2; clone size: few; J gene: TRBJ2-2; V gene: TRBV6-6; CDR3 protein: CASTTGGGPVGELFF; CDR3 DNA: TGTGCCAGCACCACAGGCGGGGGGCCTGTGGGGGAGCTGTTTTTT
D gene: .; clone size: .; J gene: TRBJ2-6; V gene: TRBV6-4; CDR3 protein: CASSPESGANVLTF; CDR3 DNA: TGTGCCAGCAGCCCCGAATCTGGGGCCAACGTCCTGACTTTC
D gene: .; clone size: .; J gene: TRBJ1-1; V gene: TRBV13; CDR3 protein: CASSWGRPNTEAFF; CDR3 DNA: TGTGCCAGCAGCTGGGGACGGCCGAACACTGAAGCTTTCTTT
D gene: TRBD1; clone size: few; J gene: TRBJ1-4; V gene: TRBV6-5; CDR3 protein: CASSYRDSELFF; CDR3 DNA: TGTGCCAGCAGTTACCGGGACAGCGAACTGTTTTTT
D gene: .; clone size: .; J gene: TRBJ2-2; V gene: TRBV19; CDR3 protein: CASSKDTGELFF; CDR3 DNA: TGTGCCAGTAGTAAGGACACCGGGGAGCTGTTTTTT
D gene: .; clone size: few; J gene: TRBJ1-4; V gene: TRBV6-6; CDR3 protein: CASSVYATNEKLFF; CDR3 DNA: TGTGCCAGCAGCGTTTATGCAACTAATGAAAAACTGTTTTTT
D gene: TRBD1; clone size: .; J gene: TRBJ1-2; V gene: TRBV14; CDR3 protein: CASSLNRGHGYTF; CDR3 DNA: TGTGCCAGCAGCCTTAACAGGGGCCATGGCTACACCTTC
D gene: TRBD2; clone size: once; J gene: TRBJ2-1; V gene: TRBV25-1; CDR3 protein: CASSESGLAGTEQFF; CDR3 DNA: TGTGCCAGCAGTGAATCCGGTCTAGCGGGGACTGAGCAGTTCTTC
D gene: .; clone size: .; J gene: TRBJ1-1; V gene: TRBV9; CDR3 protein: CASSVGSTAGSTEAFF; CDR3 DNA: TGTGCCAGCAGCGTAGGAAGTACAGCCGGTAGCACTGAAGCTTTCTTT
D gene: .; clone size: few; J gene: TRBJ1-1; V gene: TRBV5-4; CDR3 protein: CASSTLTGMNTEAFF; CDR3 DNA: TGTGCCAGCAGCACCCTGACAGGCATGAACACTGAAGCTTTCTTT
D gene: TRBD1; clone size: many; J gene: TRBJ2-1; V gene: TRBV30; CDR3 protein: CASQTGQGTGNEQFF; CDR3 DNA: TGTGCCAGCCAAACGGGACAGGGGACGGGCAATGAGCAGTTCTTC
D gene: .; clone size: many; J gene: TRBJ2-4; V gene: TRBV7-2; CDR3 protein: CASSLAKNIQYF; CDR3 DNA: TGTGCCAGCAGCTTAGCCAAAAACATTCAGTACTTC
D gene: TRBD1; clone size: .; J gene: TRBJ2-7; V gene: TRBV5-1; CDR3 protein: CASSSAGTGPSYEQYF; CDR3 DNA: TGCGCCAGCAGCTCAGCCGGGACAGGGCCTTCCTACGAGCAGTACTTC
D gene: .; clone size: few; J gene: TRBJ1-3; V gene: TRBV15; CDR3 protein: CATSKGGGLDGNTIYF; CDR3 DNA: TGTGCCACCAGCAAAGGAGGAGGGTTGGATGGAAACACCATATATTTT
D gene: .; clone size: few; J gene: TRBJ1-6; V gene: TRBV5-1; CDR3 protein: CASSLWVGNNSPLHF; CDR3 DNA: TGCGCCAGCAGCTTGTGGGTGGGGAATAATTCACCCCTCCACTTT
D gene: TRBD2; clone size: few; J gene: TRBJ2-1; V gene: TRBV7-2; CDR3 protein: CASSLDGLAGGNEQFF; CDR3 DNA: TGTGCCAGCAGCTTAGACGGACTAGCGGGAGGCAATGAGCAGTTCTTC
D gene: .; clone size: few; J gene: TRBJ2-2; V gene: TRBV30; CDR3 protein: CAWSGGPGTGELFF; CDR3 DNA: TGTGCCTGGAGTGGGGGTCCGGGCACCGGGGAGCTGTTTTTT
D gene: TRBD1; clone size: .; J gene: TRBJ1-3; V gene: TRBV30; CDR3 protein: CAWSVTPGGTGGNTIYF; CDR3 DNA: TGTGCCTGGAGTGTGACACCGGGTGGGACAGGAGGAAACACCATATATTTT
D gene: .; clone size: .; J gene: TRBJ1-2; V gene: TRBV19; CDR3 protein: CASSPRAGADGYTF; CDR3 DNA: TGTGCCAGTAGTCCCCGCGCAGGGGCGGATGGCTACACCTTC
D gene: TRBD1; clone size: few; J gene: TRBJ1-2; V gene: TRBV27; CDR3 protein: CASRPNDRGGYTF; CDR3 DNA: TGTGCCAGCAGACCCAACGACAGGGGCGGCTACACCTTC